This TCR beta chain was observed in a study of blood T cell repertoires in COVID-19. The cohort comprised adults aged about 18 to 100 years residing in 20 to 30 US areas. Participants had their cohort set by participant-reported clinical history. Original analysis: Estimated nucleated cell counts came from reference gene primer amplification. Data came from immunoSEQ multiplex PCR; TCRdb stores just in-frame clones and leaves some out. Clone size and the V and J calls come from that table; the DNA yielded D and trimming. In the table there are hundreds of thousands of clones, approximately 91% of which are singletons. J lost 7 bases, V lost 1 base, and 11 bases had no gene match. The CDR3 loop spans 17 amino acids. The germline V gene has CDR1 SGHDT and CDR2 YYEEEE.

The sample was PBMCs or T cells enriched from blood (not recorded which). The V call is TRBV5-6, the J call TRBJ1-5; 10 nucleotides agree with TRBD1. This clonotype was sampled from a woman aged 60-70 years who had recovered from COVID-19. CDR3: CASSLRLRQGARQPQHF. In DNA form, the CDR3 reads TGTGCCAGCAGCTTGCGTTTGAGACAGGGGGCACGGCAGCCCCAGCATTTT.